This T cell receptor (beta chain) was captured in a study of metastatic and nonmetastatic thyroid tumors. Study-wide background: The comparison covered peripheral blood and tumor or nodule tissue in malignant and benign thyroid patients.

There were no patients who had received any treatment before thyroid surgery. As originally analysed: The study's classifier, a distant-metastasis tool for papillary thyroid cancer, was built using CDR3 differences across clinicopathological groups. TCRdb reassembled clones from the PCR reads with MiXCR. The V and J calls and clone size come from TCRdb's table, not from the authors' own analysis. Seen here are tens of thousands of clones, about 24% observed once, and the top ten hold about 6.6%. Study findings and constraints: Malignant thyroid tumors reportedly exceeded benign nodules significantly in TCR beta diversity, with the difference appearing in blood and tumor.

This clone was seen once. Its antigen is currently unknown. The sequence was collected from a female donor with papillary thyroid cancer or a benign thyroid nodule (not recorded which). Some clones in this sample may be carry-over from other donors' samples. Input material: tumor tissue.

The CDR3 nucleotides read TGTGCCAGCAGCCACGGGGCTGGAAACACCATATATTTT. This translates into CASSHGAGNTIYF. The J gene is TRBJ1-3, the V gene TRBV3-1, with D unclear. CDR1 is LGHDT, CDR2 YNNKEL, per germline (reference sequence). This CDR3 region has 13 residues. The V gene lost 3 bases and the J gene lost 2 bases, with 5 bases spanning the gap.